Shown below are 25 T cell receptor beta chains from a single sample sequenced in a study of cytomegalovirus exposure and HLA in healthy donors. A multiplex PCR was run with 60 Vbeta primers and 13 Jbeta primers. Sequenced by immunoSEQ multiplex PCR; TCRdb stores in-frame clones only, minus some. This sample has about 160,000 clones, with approximately 85% found just once. Sequencing input: PBMCs. The receptors were sampled from a man in his late teens or twenties in good health and CMV-seropositive.

The V and J genes are TRBV19 and TRBJ2-7, with D perhaps matching TRBD2 (6 bases). This CDR3 comprises 14 residues. V was clipped by 5 bases and J by 2 bases, with 13 bases between them. Germline lookup yields CDR1 LNHDA and CDR2 SQIVND (reference sequence). In nucleotides, the CDR3 is TGTGCCAGTAGTGCCTCCGGGGGAGCCTACGAGCAGTACTTC. Protein product: CASSASGGAYEQYF.

The chain joins TRBV5-1 to TRBJ1-2, with D perhaps TRBD1 (6 bases). Per germline, CDR1 SGHRS and CDR2 YFSETQ. This CDR3 has 14 amino acids. Trimming stripped 4 bases from V and 5 bases from J, with 15 bases between. The CDR3 sequence is CASSPNRDLYGYTF. The CDR3 DNA is TGCGCCAGCAGCCCGAACAGGGATCTTTATGGCTACACCTTC.

The chain combines TRBV18 with TRBJ2-1, with 14 bases aligning to TRBD2. The CDR3 consists of 15 residues. V was clipped by 3 bases and J by 9 bases; unmatched bases: 4. Germline V gene lookup returns CDR1 KGHSH and CDR2 LQKENI. The CDR3 coding sequence is TGTGCCAGCTCACCGGGGACTAGCGGGGGAGGTGAGCAGTTCTTC. The encoded protein is CASSPGTSGGGEQFF.

This clone came up a few times. The J gene is TRBJ2-7, the V gene TRBV5-6; D is perhaps TRBD1 (6 bases). This CDR3 is built from 15 residues. Looked up from germline, CDR1 is SGHDT and CDR2 is YYEEEE. Trimming pared 3 bases from V and 0 bases from J, leaving 13 bases between. CDR3 nucleotides: TGTGCCAGCAGCTCCGTTGGACAGCACTCCTACGAGCAGTACTTC. Encoded protein: CASSSVGQHSYEQYF.

The J gene is TRBJ1-6, the V gene TRBV7-2; 7 bases are shared with TRBD1. CDR3 size: 16 residues. The junction had 10 bases not matched to a gene; V was cut back by 4 bases and J by 7 bases. Germline CDR1 SGHTA, CDR2 FQGNSA. Written as DNA, the CDR3 is TGTGCCAGCAGCTCTAAAGGACAGGCGCCAAATTCACCCCTCCACTTT. It encodes CASSSKGQAPNSPLHF.

The chain recombines TRBV5-5 with TRBJ2-7; 8 bases are a match to TRBD1. Germline V gene data show CDR1 as SGHKS and CDR2 as YYEKEE (reference sequence). The CDR3 runs to 14 residues. The V and J ends lost 5 bases and 4 bases, in that order; junction bases with no gene match: 8. Here the CDR3 DNA reads TGTGCCAGCAGTTCCGGGACAGGATCTTACGAGCAGTACTTC. Its protein is CASSSGTGSYEQYF.

The DNA of the CDR3 is TGTGCCAGCAAGACTAGCGGGGGGCTCCCCCCAGATACGCAGTATTTT. Encoded protein: CASKTSGGLPPDTQYF. The chain combines TRBV2 with TRBJ2-3, with 13 bases matching TRBD2. Germline CDR1 and CDR2: SNHLY and FYNNEI. J was trimmed by 4 bases and V by 7 bases; bases with no gene match: 8. This CDR3 is 16 amino acids long.

The J gene is TRBJ2-3, the V gene TRBV10-1; 8 bases are shared with TRBD1. The CDR3 is 15 residues long. Germline trimming cut 6 bases from V and 6 bases from J; bases unmatched to any gene: 11. Germline V CDR1 and CDR2: WNHNN, SYGVQD (reference sequence). The CDR3, as DNA: TGCGCCAGCAGGGACAGGGTGGAAAATCAGGATACGCAGTATTTT. As protein: CASRDRVENQDTQYF.

The genes are TRBV2 and TRBJ1-3, with 7 positions matching TRBD1. This CDR3 spans 12 amino acids. Germline CDR1 reads SNHLY; CDR2 reads FYNNEI. V was clipped by 9 bases and J by 6 bases; unmatched bases: 5. The CDR3 reads CASRQGENTIYF. The CDR3 nucleotides are TGTGCCAGTCGACAGGGAGAAAACACCATATATTTT.

There are a few counts of this clone. The rearrangement joins TRBV7-9 to TRBJ2-3; possible D gene TRBD2, 6 bases. Looked up from germline, CDR1 is SEHNR and CDR2 is FQNEAQ (reference sequence). The CDR3 runs to 16 residues. V was pared by 5 bases and J by 4 bases, with 19 bases between. The CDR3, as DNA: TGTGCCAGCAGCCGCCCCTTTTCGGGGGTAGCAGATACGCAGTATTTT. Its translation is CASSRPFSGVADTQYF.

This rearrangement joins TRBV28 to TRBJ1-1; possible D gene TRBD1, 6 bases. Trimming took 1 base from V and 6 from J, leaving 18 bases between them. The germline V gene has CDR1 MDHEN and CDR2 SYDVKM. The CDR3 is made up of 16 amino acids. CDR3 nucleotide sequence: TGTGCCAGCAGTTTATCAGGGGCAGCGGCTTTGTCTGAAGCTTTCTTT. It encodes CASSLSGAAALSEAFF.

This clone was observed a single time. The V and J genes are TRBV6-1 and TRBJ2-2; D not certain. V was pared by 4 bases and J by 1 base, with 7 bases between. In germline, CDR1 is MNHNS, CDR2 SASEGT. The CDR3 loop spans 14 amino acids. The CDR3 region is CASSVRQNTGELFF. DNA for the CDR3: TGTGCCAGCAGTGTTCGACAGAACACCGGGGAGCTGTTTTTT.

DNA of the CDR3: TGCGCCAGCAGCCTGGAGACAGGGGGCAATGAGCAGTTCTTC. Encoded protein: CASSLETGGNEQFF. The chain couples TRBV5-1 to TRBJ2-1, with TRBD1 matching 9 bases. With V trimmed by 4 bases and J by 6 bases, 5 bases remained unmatched. CDR1 SGHRS and CDR2 YFSETQ come from the germline V gene. CDR3 length: 14 residues. The entire variable domain, with the rest obtained from reference TRBV5-1 and TRBJ2-1, is as follows: KAGVTQTPRYLIKTRGQQVTLSCSPISGHRSVSWYQQTPGQGLQFLFEYFSETQRNKGNFPGRFSGRQFSNSRSEMNVSTLELGDSALYLCASSLETGGNEQFFGPGTRLTVL.

The chain has TRBV29-1 and TRBJ1-3; D is uncertain. CDR3 length: 11 amino acids. Germline assignment: CDR1 SQVTM and CDR2 ANQGSEA. CDR3 in DNA: TGCAGTGCTCCGGTTGGAAACACCATATATTTT. It encodes CSAPVGNTIYF.

Concerning this clone itself: The junction differs from germline at one of its ends, possibly a read error. V is TRBV5-4 and J is TRBJ1-2; unclear D gene. This CDR3 has 14 amino acids. Germline values: CDR1 SGHNT, CDR2 YYREEE (reference sequence). The CDR3 bases are TGTGCCAGCAGCTTGGCCGCTCGGGATTATGGCTACGCCTTC. Its translation is CASSLAARDYGYAF.

This clone was detected a few times. The gene calls are TRBV6-4 and TRBJ2-3; TRBD2 aligns across 8 bases. The germline V gene encodes CDR1 MRHNA and CDR2 SNTAGT. Trimming took 2 bases from V and 4 from J; bases not matched to a gene: 5. This CDR3 spans 15 amino acids. This CDR3 reads CASSDNGGAADTQYF. Here the CDR3 DNA reads TGTGCCAGCAGTGACAACGGGGGGGCCGCAGATACGCAGTATTTT.

The rearrangement links TRBV5-6 to TRBJ2-7; TRBD2 is a possible D gene (6 bases). Deletions cut 0 bases from V and 2 bases from J, with 9 bases between. The CDR3 sequence is 14 residues long. The germline V gene has CDR1 SGHDT and CDR2 YYEEEE. The DNA of the CDR3 is TGTGCCAGCAGCTTGGGCGGGGCCGCCTACGAGCAGTACTTC. Amino acids: CASSLGGAAYEQYF.

The CDR3 DNA sequence: TGCAGCGTTCTCGACAGAACCTACGAGCAGTACTTC. Its translation is CSVLDRTYEQYF. The rearrangement uses TRBV29-1 and TRBJ2-7; perhaps TRBD1 as D (5 bases). The CDR3 covers 12 residues. The germline V gene encodes CDR1 SQVTM and CDR2 ANQGSEA. V was cut by 5 bases and J by 2 bases, with 10 bases left in between.

This clone was seen more than once but under ten times. The chain uses TRBV19 and TRBJ2-7; 7 bases line up with TRBD1. The V segment lost 9 bases and the J segment 3 bases; nucleotides outside the gene matches: 8. In germline, CDR1 is LNHDA, CDR2 SQIVND (reference sequence). This CDR3 is 13 amino acids long. The CDR3 loop reads CASARDRDYEQYF. The CDR3 DNA is TGTGCCAGCGCCCGAGACAGGGACTACGAGCAGTACTTC.

This clone was observed a single time. An end of the junction does not agree with germline; a read error may underlie this. Other DNA sequences within the sample encode an identical CDR3. V gene TRBV7-7 combines with J gene TRBJ2-1, with D perhaps matching TRBD1 (6 bases). Germline V gene lookup returns CDR1 SSHAT and CDR2 FNYEAQ (reference sequence). This CDR3 has 14 amino acids. CDR3 sequence: CASRPLDSYNEQFF. CDR3 DNA sequence: TGCGCCAGCAGACCCTTGGACAGCTACAATGAGCAGTTCTTC.

The rearrangement uses TRBV7-9 and TRBJ2-7, with D possibly matching TRBD1 (5 bases). The CDR3 totals 16 residues. Germline V lookup: CDR1 SEHNR, CDR2 FQNEAQ (reference sequence). Between the trimmed V and J ends, which lost 5 bases and 1 base, there was a span of 18 bases. The CDR3 coding sequence is TGTGCCAGCAGCCCCGAGAACAGGCCATCATCCTACGAGCAGTACTTC. This codes for CASSPENRPSSYEQYF.

With regard to this clone: One end of the junction is discordant with germline, which a read error may explain. The chain is built from TRBV27 and TRBJ1-2; 9 bases are a match to TRBD1. The CDR3 is 15 amino acids. Germline V gene lookup returns CDR1 MNHEY and CDR2 SMNVEV (reference sequence). CDR3 nucleotides: TGTGCCAGCAGGAACCCGGGACAGGGTGATTATGGCTACATCTTC. It yields the protein CASRNPGQGDYGYIF.

The chain carries TRBV7-9 and TRBJ2-5, with a weak D call TRBD1 (6 bases). The end of the DNA fits TRBJ2-7 better, so the J call may be wrong. The CDR3 contains 15 residues. Per germline, CDR1 SEHNR and CDR2 FQNEAQ (reference sequence). Here the CDR3 DNA reads TGTGCCAGCAGCTTAGGGCAGGGGTTATTCTACGAGCAGTACTTC. This codes for CASSLGQGLFYEQYF.

CDR3 in amino acids: CASSLGQGHYNEQFF. DNA for the CDR3: TGTGCCAGCAGCTTAGGGCAGGGCCACTACAATGAGCAGTTCTTC. The chain is built from TRBV7-3 and TRBJ2-1, with D perhaps matching TRBD1 (5 bases). The CDR3 sequence is 15 residues long. V shed 2 bases and J shed 3 bases, with 11 bases lying between them. CDR1 is SGHTA, CDR2 FQGTGA, per germline. The complete variable domain, with remaining parts taken from reference TRBV7-3 and TRBJ2-1, reads GAGVSQTPSNKVTEKGKYVELRCDPISGHTALYWYRQSLGQGPEFLIYFQGTGAADDSGLPNDRFFAVRPEGSVSTLKIQRTERGDSAVYLCASSLGQGHYNEQFFGPGTRLTVL.

The chain carries TRBV5-6 and TRBJ1-5; 7 nucleotides agree with TRBD1. The ends lost 5 bases at V and 10 bases at J; junction bases unmatched: 12. Germline V lookup: CDR1 SGHDT, CDR2 YYEEEE. There are 14 residues in the CDR3. For the CDR3, the DNA is TGTGCCAGCAGTTACAGGGGCCTGGAAGGACCCCAGCATTTT. Translated, it gives CASSYRGLEGPQHF. The variable domain in full, with the rest retrieved from reference TRBV5-6 and TRBJ1-5, is DAGVTQSPTHLIKTRGQQVTLRCSPKSGHDTVSWYQQALGQGPQFIFQYYEEEERQRGNFPDRFSGHQFPNYSSELNVNALLLGDSALYLCASSYRGLEGPQHFGDGTRLSIL.